The 4 T cell receptor beta chains in this list originate from one sample, sequenced in a study of OX40 agonist ivuxolimab in advanced cancers. Method: immunoSEQ multiplex PCR; TCRdb's copy keeps in-frame clones and lacks some. Here the sample spans some 150,000 clones, over 75% being singletons. Specimen: CD4+ or CD8+ T cells sorted from blood, collected in a trial of the OX40 agonist ivuxolimab. The source is an adult with an advanced solid tumor such as melanoma, head and neck, liver or kidney cancer.

This clone appeared a few times. This rearrangement joins TRBV30 to TRBJ1-2; a weak D match, TRBD1 (5 bases). Germline V gene sequence: CDR1 GTSNPN, CDR2 SVGIG (reference sequence). V shed 3 bases and J shed 5 bases, with 16 bases lying between them. The CDR3 is 14 amino acids. For the CDR3, the DNA is TGTGCCTGGAGCAAGCAGGGAGGGCTTTATGGCTACACCTTC. This translates into CAWSKQGGLYGYTF.

The chain links TRBV7-8 to TRBJ1-1; D ambiguous. The CDR3 covers 14 residues. Between the trimmed V and J ends, which lost 1 base and 1 base, there was a span of 7 bases. CDR1 and CDR2 from the germline V gene are SGHVS and FQNEAQ. The CDR3 spells CASSLGEWNTEAFF. The CDR3 region has the DNA TGTGCCAGCAGCTTAGGGGAGTGGAACACTGAAGCTTTCTTT.

The gene calls are TRBV2 and TRBJ1-2, with D maybe TRBD1 (5 bases). Trimming removed 4 bases from V and 8 bases from J, with 11 bases in between. The CDR3 extends over 12 amino acids. CDR1 SNHLY and CDR2 FYNNEI come from the germline V gene. CDR3 sequence: CASSVGAGGYTF. The CDR3 DNA reads TGTGCCAGCAGTGTCGGGGCAGGCGGCTACACCTTC.

The J gene is TRBJ2-1, the V gene TRBV7-2; D is ambiguous. This CDR3 has 11 residues. The ends were cut back, 2 bases at V and 8 bases at J, with 4 bases in the middle. Germline lookup yields CDR1 SGHTA and CDR2 FQGNSA. This chain's CDR3 is CASSLNYEQFF. The CDR3, as DNA: TGTGCCAGCAGCTTAAACTATGAGCAGTTCTTC. Based on the CDR3 plus reference TRBV7-2 and TRBJ2-1, the full variable domain is GAGVSQSPSNKVTEKGKDVELRCDPISGHTALYWYRQSLGQGLEFLIYFQGNSAPDKSGLPSDRFSAERTGGSVSTLTIQRTQQEDSAVYLCASSLNYEQFFGPGTRLTVL.